The 27 T cell receptor beta chains presented below share a single source sample, sequenced in a study of tumor-infiltrating lymphocytes in primary liver carcinoma. Constant-region priming of approximately 500 ng total RNA yielded TCR beta cDNA. Each TCR beta library was derived from three nested multiplex PCR rounds that employed slightly modified ARM-PCR. The first two PCR rounds used TRBV1-TRBV30 primers with a Cbeta primer, approximately 10 cycles each. Using its own MiXCR run on the multiplex PCR reads, TCRdb lists one record per CDR3 protein. Counted here are approximately 73,000 distinct CDR3 sequences, about 64% occurring once; the ten biggest clones make up roughly 13%. Investigators took RNA and DNA out together from roughly 21-30 mg of unsorted bulk tissue. The specimen was liver tumor tissue from sampling region 4. The subset: tumor region T4, right-lateral pole. These receptors originate from a woman aged 55-75 years with primary liver carcinoma and hepatitis B virus infection.

This clonotype was picked up one time. V is TRBV11-2 and J is TRBJ2-7, with D possibly being TRBD2 (6 bases). Germline V gene lookup returns CDR1 SGHAT and CDR2 FQNNGV. CDR3 length equals 15 residues. The germline V and J ends were trimmed by 0 bases and 5 bases, with 14 bases remaining between them. The CDR3 bases are TGTGCCAGCAGCTTAGAGCATAACGGGAGCGACGAGCAGTACTTC. Translating it yields CASSLEHNGSDEQYF. The variable domain in full, with the rest retrieved from reference TRBV11-2 and TRBJ2-7, is EAGVAQSPRYKIIEKRQSVAFWCNPISGHATLYWYQQILGQGPKLLIQFQNNGVVDDSQLPKDRFSAERLKGVDSTLKIQPAKLEDSAVYLCASSLEHNGSDEQYFGPGTRLTVT.

The gene calls are TRBV11-3 and TRBJ2-5; 12 bases align to TRBD1. This CDR3 spans 15 amino acids. The V gene end was trimmed by 5 bases and the J gene end by 3 bases; junction bases not matched to a gene: 4. Looked up from germline, CDR1 is SGHNT and CDR2 is YENEEA. The CDR3 region is CASSPGTGGKETQYF. In nucleotides, the CDR3 is TGTGCCAGCAGCCCCGGGACAGGGGGCAAAGAGACCCAGTACTTC.

With respect to this clonotype: A much larger clone is a single base away; this may be a read error. The rearrangement uses TRBV7-9 and TRBJ1-4; D unresolved. Germline-derived CDR1 and CDR2 are SEHNR and FQNEAQ (reference sequence). V gave up 5 bases and J gave up 7 bases, with 14 bases separating them. This CDR3 has 14 amino acids. In DNA, the CDR3 is TGTGCCAGCAGCCGCACTGCGGGATTTGAAAAACTGTTTTTT. Protein: CASSRTAGFEKLFF.

The V call is TRBV6-1, the J call TRBJ2-7, with 8 bases identical to TRBD1. The CDR3 covers 13 residues. CDR1 is MNHNS and CDR2 is SASEGT in the germline V gene. V lost 7 bases, J lost 0 bases, and 2 bases stayed unmatched. The CDR3, as DNA: TGTGCCAGCAACAGGGGGATCTCCTACGAGCAGTACTTC. Translating it yields CASNRGISYEQYF.

The J gene is TRBJ2-3, the V gene TRBV25-1; 10 positions match TRBD2. Germline lookup yields CDR1 MGHDK and CDR2 SYGVNS. This CDR3 has 19 residues. The V and J ends lost 6 bases and 6 bases, in that order; junction bases with no gene match: 21. The CDR3 sequence is CASSDKGQLAGRSHDTQYF. CDR3 in DNA: TGTGCCAGCAGCGATAAGGGCCAACTAGCGGGGCGTTCCCACGATACGCAGTATTTT.

On this clonotype: Germline is not matched at one junction end, which may reflect a read error. The V and J genes are TRBV6-1 and TRBJ2-1; 8 bases map to TRBD2. This CDR3 is built from 14 residues. CDR1 MNHNS and CDR2 SASEGT come from the germline V gene. The CDR3 region is CATRAGDSNYEPFF. The CDR3 DNA is TGTGCCACCAGAGCGGGGGACTCCAACTATGAGCCGTTCTTC.

The chain employs TRBV29-1 and TRBJ2-7; 9 bases match TRBD2. This CDR3 has 16 amino acids. Germline assignment: CDR1 SQVTM and CDR2 ANQGSEA. CDR3 coding DNA: TGCAACGTGGGGACTAGCAGGAGTTGGGCCCCCTACGAGCAGTACTTC. This gives the protein CNVGTSRSWAPYEQYF.

The V and J genes are TRBV6-5 and TRBJ2-1; D is undetermined. The length of the CDR3 is 13 residues. The germline gives CDR1 MNHEY, CDR2 SVGAGI. CDR3 coding DNA: TGTGTCAACACTCGTAGGGTTGACAATGAGCAGTTCTTC. Translating gives CVNTRRVDNEQFF.

This clonotype is medium-sized by share. This chain connects TRBV11-3 to TRBJ2-7; TRBD1 might be the D (7 bases). This CDR3 is 13 amino acids long. The V gene lost 5 bases and the J gene lost 6 bases, with 14 bases spanning the gap. Germline-derived CDR1 and CDR2 are SGHNT and YENEEA. CDR3 sequence reads: CASSPRQGGEQYF. In DNA form, the CDR3 reads TGTGCCAGCAGCCCCCGACAGGGAGGCGAGCAGTACTTC.

The chain combines TRBV28 with TRBJ2-1, with a possible D match to TRBD2 (5 bases). Germline CDR1 and CDR2: MDHEN and SYDVKM. The CDR3 totals 16 residues. Trimming left V 5 bases short and J 2 bases short, with 16 bases between. CDR3 amino acids: CASSLSGVGTYNEQFF. CDR3 bases: TGTGCCAGCAGTCTCTCCGGCGTCGGGACCTACAATGAGCAGTTCTTC.

This chain joins TRBV7-3 and TRBJ1-1; no clear D gene. The CDR3 is made up of 14 amino acids. The V and J ends lost 5 bases and 7 bases respectively, with 17 bases between them. Germline assignment: CDR1 SGHTA and CDR2 FQGTGA. The CDR3 DNA reads TGTGCCAGCAGCCTTTGTGGGCGAGCCATTGAAGCTTTCTTT. This codes for CASSLCGRAIEAFF.

This sequence joins TRBV20-1 and TRBJ1-2, with no clear D. This CDR3 has 13 amino acids. CDR1 and CDR2 from the germline V gene are DFQATT and SNEGSKA (reference sequence). Trimming cost V 1 base and J 8 bases, with 14 bases left between them. In DNA form, the CDR3 reads TGCAGTGCTAGAGTGGTTAGCAGCGGGGGCTACACCTTC. Its protein product is CSARVVSSGGYTF.

V usage is TRBV20-1 and J usage is TRBJ2-1; a weak D match, TRBD2 (5 bases). This CDR3 region has 13 residues. Germline CDR1 reads DFQATT; CDR2 reads SNEGSKA (reference sequence). The V end lost 1 base, the J end lost 10 bases, and 14 bases lay between the germline ends. In DNA, the CDR3 is TGCAGTGCTAGAGGGAAGGTGGAGGTCGAGCAGTTCTTC. This sequence encodes CSARGKVEVEQFF.

In regard to this clonotype: At one boundary the junction diverges from the germline segment, which might be a read error. This rearrangement joins TRBV12-3 or TRBV12-4 to TRBJ2-5; 14 positions match TRBD2. The CDR3 is 18 amino acids. CDR3 bases: TGTGTCAGCAGAACCTCATCCGGGACTAGCGGGAGACGGGAGACCCAGTACTTC. Translation gives CVSRTSSGTSGRRETQYF.

A note on this clonotype: The junction and the germline gene differ at one end; a read error may be behind it. The CDR3 here is CCATGTGISYDQHF. DNA for the CDR3: TGCTGCGCAACCGGGACAGGGATCTCCTACGACCAGCACTTC. The chain carries TRBV29-1 and TRBJ2-7; 9 nucleotides align to TRBD1. Germline V gene lookup returns CDR1 SQVTM and CDR2 ANQGSEA. The CDR3 consists of 14 residues.

V and J are TRBV12-3 or TRBV12-4 and TRBJ2-3, with D perhaps assigned TRBD1 or TRBD2 (5 bases each). V gave up 9 bases and J gave up 2 bases, with 15 bases separating them. The CDR3 sequence is 14 residues long. CDR3 region: CASSHTGHTDTQYF. CDR3 in DNA: TGTGCCAGTAGTCACACGGGGCACACAGATACGCAGTATTTT.

The chain combines TRBV5-6 with TRBJ2-1; D remains ambiguous. The CDR3 has 11 amino acids. The germline gives CDR1 SGHDT, CDR2 YYEEEE. With 1 base removed from V and 13 bases from J, the gap between germline ends came to 9 bases. The CDR3 nucleotides read TGTGCCAGCAGCTTGATATACGAACAGTTCTTC. Protein product: CASSLIYEQFF.

This rearrangement joins TRBV6-1 to TRBJ2-7; TRBD2 aligns across 7 bases. This CDR3 contains 17 residues. Germline assignment: CDR1 MNHNS and CDR2 SASEGT. With 7 bases clipped from V and 3 bases from J, the junction kept 18 bases outside the gene matches. Written as DNA, the CDR3 is TGTGCCAGCACCCGCCCCCCAGGACTAGTGGGTGGCTACGAGCAGTACTTC. It yields the protein CASTRPPGLVGGYEQYF.

A word on this clonotype: Since the CDR3 does not end with the conserved phenylalanine or tryptophan, this likely comes from a read error. The gene calls are TRBV29-1 and TRBJ1-5; D uncertain. This CDR3 spans 12 amino acids. CDR1 is SQVTM, CDR2 ANQGSEA, per germline. The CDR3, as DNA: TGCAGTGTGGGTAGCGCCCTGGAGCCCCAGCATTCT. It is translated as CSVGSALEPQHS.

This sequence joins TRBV29-1 and TRBJ2-2, with D possibly matching TRBD1 (5 bases). The CDR3 spans 14 residues. The germline CDR1 and CDR2 sequences are SQVTM and ANQGSEA. Trimming took 7 bases from V and 0 from J, leaving 12 bases between them. CDR3 amino acids: CSASGLPNTGELFF. CDR3 nucleotide sequence: TGCAGCGCATCAGGGCTTCCGAACACCGGGGAGCTGTTTTTT.

As concerns this clonotype: This clone may be a read error of a much larger clone one base away. This chain's CDR3 is CASSSPWDRGQYGNTVYF. DNA for the CDR3: TGTGCCAGCAGCTCGCCTTGGGACAGGGGGCAATATGGAAACACCGTATATTTT. The J gene is TRBJ1-3, the V gene TRBV7-9, with 12 positions matching TRBD1. This CDR3 region has 18 residues. Germline V gene data show CDR1 as SEHNR and CDR2 as FQNEAQ (reference sequence). Filled out from reference TRBV7-9 and TRBJ1-3, the complete variable domain reads DTGVSQNPRHKITKRGQNVTFRCDPISEHNRLYWYRQTLGQGPEFLTYFQNEAQLEKSRLLSDRFSAERPKGSFSTLEIQRTEQGDSAMYLCASSSPWDRGQYGNTVYFGEGSWLTVV.

This clonotype showed up just a few times. The chain links TRBV18 to TRBJ2-1; a weak D match, TRBD1 (6 bases). The CDR3 covers 13 residues. The V end was cut by 5 bases, the J end by 5 bases, with 10 bases between. Germline CDR1 KGHSH, CDR2 LQKENI. CDR3 in DNA: TGTGCCAGCTCAAGCGACAGGAACAATGAGCAGTTCTTC. It translates to CASSSDRNNEQFF.

Notes on this clonotype: Since the CDR3 does not end with the conserved phenylalanine or tryptophan, this likely comes from a read error. The chain combines TRBV12-3 or TRBV12-4 with TRBJ2-5; 13 nucleotides match TRBD2. This CDR3 is built from 16 residues. CDR3 residues: CANSSTSGRAGETQYL. The CDR3 region has the DNA TGTGCCAACAGTTCCACTAGCGGGAGGGCCGGGGAGACCCAGTACCTC.

About this clonotype itself: Its ends do not fully match the called genes, so a read error is possible. The V gene is TRBV4-1, the J gene TRBJ1-3, with TRBD1 identical over 10 bases. Germline CDR1 reads MGHRA; CDR2 reads YSYEKL. CDR3 length: 16 amino acids. The CDR3 here is CASSHPGQGTGNTTYF. DNA for the CDR3: TGCGCCAGCAGCCATCCGGGACAGGGGACTGGAAACACCACATACTTT.

The rearrangement joins TRBV2 to TRBJ2-7; a weak D match, TRBD1 (5 bases). Per germline, CDR1 SNHLY and CDR2 FYNNEI. Trimming removed 7 bases at V and 0 bases at J, with 10 bases between. CDR3 length: 13 residues. DNA of the CDR3: TGTGCCAGCAATCTGGACAACTCCTACGAGCAGTACTTC. It encodes CASNLDNSYEQYF.

In its sample, this clonotype was seen once. The conserved closing phenylalanine or tryptophan is absent in this CDR3, likely reflecting a read error. The chain carries TRBV4-1 and TRBJ2-1, with 7 bases identical to TRBD2. CDR1 MGHRA and CDR2 YSYEKL come from the germline V gene. This CDR3 contains 17 residues. Written as DNA, the CDR3 is TGCACCAGCAGCCAAGATAGCGCTAGCGGCCTCCTCGCTGAACAGTTCTTA. Protein: CTSSQDSASGLLAEQFL.

As for this clonotype: This could be a read error, since a much larger clone is one nucleotide away. The V call is TRBV6-4, the J call TRBJ1-2, with TRBD1 as a possible D gene (5 bases). V was shortened by 7 bases and J by 6 bases, with 24 bases between the two germline ends. The CDR3 is 16 amino acids. CDR1 MRHNA and CDR2 SNTAGT come from the germline V gene. Written as DNA, the CDR3 is TGTGCCAGCATTCCTGACCAGGGTGAGGGTATACATGGCTACACCTTC. Translating gives CASIPDQGEGIHGYTF.